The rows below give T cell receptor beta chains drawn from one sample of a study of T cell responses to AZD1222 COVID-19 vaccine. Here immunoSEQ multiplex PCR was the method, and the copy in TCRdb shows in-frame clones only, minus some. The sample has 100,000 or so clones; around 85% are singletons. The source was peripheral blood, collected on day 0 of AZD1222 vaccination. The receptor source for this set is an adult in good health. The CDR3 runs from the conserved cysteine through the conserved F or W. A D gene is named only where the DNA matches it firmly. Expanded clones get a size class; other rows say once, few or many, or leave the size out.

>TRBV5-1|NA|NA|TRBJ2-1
CASSLAGIDNEQFF
TGCGCCAGCAGCTTGGCTGGGATCGACAATGAGCAGTTCTTC
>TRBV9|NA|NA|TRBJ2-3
CASSVAIERGTDTQYF
TGTGCCAGCAGCGTAGCTATAGAACGTGGGACAGATACGCAGTATTTT
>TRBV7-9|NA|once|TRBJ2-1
CASSFPDGNNEQFF
TGTGCCAGCAGCTTCCCGGACGGGAACAATGAGCAGTTCTTC
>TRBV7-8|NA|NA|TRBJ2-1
CASSLVGNYNEQFF
TGTGCCAGCAGCTTAGTCGGGAACTACAATGAGCAGTTCTTC
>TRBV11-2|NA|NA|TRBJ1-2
CASSTRSGLTNYGYTF
TGTGCCAGCAGCACTAGGTCGGGACTTACGAACTATGGCTACACCTTC
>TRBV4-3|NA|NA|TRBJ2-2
CASSLTRSGSGELFF
TGCGCCAGCAGCCTCACCCGCTCAGGGTCCGGGGAGCTGTTTTTT
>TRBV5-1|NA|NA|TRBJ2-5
CASSLGLGVQETQYF
TGCGCCAGCAGCTTAGGACTGGGGGTACAAGAGACCCAGTACTTC
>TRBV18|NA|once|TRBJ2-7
CASSPGGAVYEQYF
TGTGCCAGCTCACCGGGGGGAGCGGTCTACGAGCAGTACTTC
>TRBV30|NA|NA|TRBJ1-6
CAWGDIDSPLHF
TGTGCCTGGGGGGACATCGATTCACCCCTCCACTTT
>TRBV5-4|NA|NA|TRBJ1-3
CASSLGGPGLPGNTIYF
TGTGCCAGCAGCTTGGGGGGCCCGGGGCTTCCAGGAAACACCATATATTTT
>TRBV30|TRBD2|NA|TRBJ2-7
CACLPSGSSYEQYF
TGTGCCTGCCTCCCTAGCGGAAGCTCCTACGAGCAGTACTTC